This is a list of T cell receptor beta chains from one sample in a study of T cell repertoires in cytomegalovirus infection. MiXCR, run by TCRdb on the reads, gives a single entry per CDR3 protein. The data show about 270,000 distinct CDR3 sequences, less than 25% seen once. No cognate antigen is known for these TCRs. The starting material was cultured PBMCs, obtained from culture after CMV antigen stimulation. These receptors were taken from a human donor in good health (CMV status not recorded). Some clones in this sample may be carry-over from other donors' samples. Each CDR3 is given with its conserved first and last residue. The order of the fields is D gene, clone size, J gene, V gene, CDR3 DNA, CDR3 protein. The D gene is left open where the match is weak. The size field is filled for only some rows; it gives once, few, many or a size class.

>NA|many|TRBJ2-5|TRBV7-8
TGTGCCAGCAGCCTTCGGGGTTGGCGGCAAGAGACCCAGTACTTC
CASSLRGWRQETQYF
>TRBD2|NA|TRBJ2-5|TRBV6-5
TGTGCCAGCAGTTATTCCTGGACTAGTGGGGAGACCCAGTACTTC
CASSYSWTSGETQYF
>TRBD2|NA|TRBJ2-1|TRBV4-1
TGCGCCAGCAGCCAAGAAGGTAGCGGGACGAGTGAGCAGTTCTTC
CASSQEGSGTSEQFF
>TRBD1|NA|TRBJ2-1|TRBV24-1
TGTGCCATCGGACAGGGGGACTACAATGAGCAGTTCTTC
CAIGQGDYNEQFF
>TRBD2|few|TRBJ2-1|TRBV12-3/TRBV12-4
TGTGCCAGCAGTTTTATCGCGGGAGGGATTAATGAGCAGTTCTTC
CASSFIAGGINEQFF
>TRBD2|NA|TRBJ2-7|TRBV5-4
TGTGCCAGCAGCTTTACCGGGACAGCCAGGACTAGCGCATCCTACGAGCAGTACTTC
CASSFTGTARTSASYEQYF
>TRBD2|many|TRBJ2-1|TRBV7-2
TGTGCCAGCAGCTTAGAGGGACTAGGGTATTACGAGCAGTTCTTC
CASSLEGLGYYEQFF
>NA|few|TRBJ2-1|TRBV7-9
TGTGCCAGCAGCTACCGGGACCCCCCCTACAATGAGCAGTTCTTC
CASSYRDPPYNEQFF
>NA|many|TRBJ2-2|TRBV7-2
TGTGCCAGCAGCGTACGGCACGGGACCGGGGAGCTGTTTTTT
CASSVRHGTGELFF
>TRBD2|NA|TRBJ2-7|TRBV9
TGTGCCAGCAGCGTAGGGTCTAGCGGGACCTACGAGCAGTACTTC
CASSVGSSGTYEQYF
>NA|few|TRBJ1-1|TRBV5-8
TGTGCCAGCAGCTTGGGATCTCGGGGGGGACGGACTGAAGCTTTCTTT
CASSLGSRGGRTEAFF
>NA|many|TRBJ2-5|TRBV12-3/TRBV12-4
TGTGCCAGCAGTTTAGCAGGGGCAGGGGTAGATCAAGAGACCCAGTACTTC
CASSLAGAGVDQETQYF
>TRBD1|NA|TRBJ1-4|TRBV19
TGTGCCAGTAGGGGCCCGGACAGGGTTGAAAAACTGTTTTTT
CASRGPDRVEKLFF
>NA|many|TRBJ2-3|TRBV7-2
TGTGCCAGCAGCTTAGCGGCGGGAAGTGCAGATACGCAGTATTTT
CASSLAAGSADTQYF
>NA|few|TRBJ2-3|TRBV7-2
TGTGCCAGCAGCTCGTGGCGGGAAGGGGCAGATACGCAGTATTTT
CASSSWREGADTQYF
>TRBD2|NA|TRBJ2-5|TRBV7-6
TGTGCCAGCAGCGCCAGGGCGAGCGGGAGTATCGGAGAGACCCAGTACTTC
CASSARASGSIGETQYF
>NA|few|TRBJ2-3|TRBV24-1
TGTGCCACCGAAGGACAGAGCACAGATACGCAGTATTTT
CATEGQSTDTQYF
>NA|NA|TRBJ2-7|TRBV7-2
TGTGCCAGCAGCTTAGGGGGCGCGGGTTCATCCTACGAGCAGTACTTC
CASSLGGAGSSYEQYF
>NA|many|TRBJ2-5|TRBV7-2
TGTGCCAGCAGCCCACAGACGGGAGACTCGGAGACCCAGTACTTC
CASSPQTGDSETQYF
>NA|few|TRBJ2-1|TRBV3-1
TGTGCCAGCAGCCAAAATGACGGCCTTCGGCAGTTCTTC
CASSQNDGLRQFF
>NA|many|TRBJ2-1|TRBV7-6
TGTGCCAGCAGCTCCGGACTGAACAATGAGCAGTTCTTC
CASSSGLNNEQFF
>TRBD1|many|TRBJ1-1|TRBV20-1
TGCAGTGCTAGAGATCGATTGAACAGGGGTGGGCTTCGGGACACTGAAGCTTTCTTT
CSARDRLNRGGLRDTEAFF
>NA|many|TRBJ1-1|TRBV7-2
TGTGCCAGCAGTTACACGGGGGGGAGCGGTGAAGCTTTCTTT
CASSYTGGSGEAFF
>NA|few|TRBJ2-4|TRBV7-9
TGTGCCAGCAGCTTGGACAGACAAAACATTCAGTACTTC
CASSLDRQNIQYF
>NA|few|TRBJ2-3|TRBV4-1
TGCGCCAGCAGCCAAGATATCGGGAGTTGGTCAGATACGCAGTATTTT
CASSQDIGSWSDTQYF
>NA|few|TRBJ2-1|TRBV4-1
TGCGCCAGCAGCCAAGAGCGGACCCCAAGGGATGAGCAGTTCTTC
CASSQERTPRDEQFF
>TRBD1|NA|TRBJ1-6|TRBV9
TGTGCCAGCAGCGTATTCCAGGGGGCGGAATCACCCCTCCACTTT
CASSVFQGAESPLHF
>NA|few|TRBJ1-5|TRBV27
TGTGCCAGCAGTCCCCGACGGCGGGAGCCCCAGCATTTT
CASSPRRREPQHF
>TRBD1|NA|TRBJ1-2|TRBV6-2/TRBV6-3
TGTGCCAGTGGAGCCGGGACAGCTGGCGGTGGCGATGGCTACACCTTC
CASGAGTAGGGDGYTF
>TRBD2|few|TRBJ2-7|TRBV7-2
TGTGCCAGCAGCCCCAAATTGCTAGCGGGGGGGGGCGAGCAGTACTTC
CASSPKLLAGGGEQYF
>NA|NA|TRBJ2-7|TRBV18
TGTGCCAGCTCACCACCGATCCTGGGGAACAGCTCCTACGAGCAGTACTTC
CASSPPILGNSSYEQYF
>TRBD2|NA|TRBJ2-3|TRBV6-2/TRBV6-3
TGTGCCAGCAGTCCGTCCGCTAGCGGGAGAAGAGATACGCAGTATTTT
CASSPSASGRRDTQYF
>NA|few|TRBJ1-1|TRBV27
TGTGCCAGCAGTTTAATGGCCGGAGTGGACACTGAAGCTTTCTTT
CASSLMAGVDTEAFF
>NA|once|TRBJ2-5|TRBV20-1
TGCAGTGCTAGAGGAAGTAGCGGCCAAGAGACCCAGTACTTC
CSARGSSGQETQYF
>TRBD1|many|TRBJ1-1|TRBV27
TGTGCCAGCAGTCCCCGGGACAGGGAGGCGTGGGGGAACACTGAAGCTTTCTTT
CASSPRDREAWGNTEAFF
>TRBD2|NA|TRBJ2-2|TRBV19
TGTGCCACCACGAATAACAGGAGCCGTAGCGGGCTTAACACCGGGGAGCTGTTTTTT
CATTNNRSRSGLNTGELFF
>NA|few|TRBJ1-5|TRBV11-3
TGTGCCAGCAGCTTCCGGGAAGCCCAGCATTTT
CASSFREAQHF
>TRBD1|NA|TRBJ1-4|TRBV27
TGTGCCAGCGGTACAGGGGTGGGGGCTAAGAATGAAAAACTGTTTTTT
CASGTGVGAKNEKLFF
>NA|many|TRBJ2-7|TRBV7-2
TGTGCCAGCAGCTTAGCAGACGGATACGAGCAGTACTTC
CASSLADGYEQYF
>NA|many|TRBJ2-1|TRBV15
TGTGCCACCAGCAGAGATATACGACACTACAATGAGCAGTTCTTC
CATSRDIRHYNEQFF
>NA|many|TRBJ2-1|TRBV7-2
TGTGCCAGCAGCTTAGCGCCCAGGGTAGATGAGCAGTTCTTC
CASSLAPRVDEQFF
>TRBD2|NA|TRBJ2-7|TRBV6-2/TRBV6-3
TGTGCCAGCAGTTACTTGAGACTAGCGGGAGGTAACGAGCAGTACTTC
CASSYLRLAGGNEQYF
>TRBD2|few|TRBJ2-1|TRBV2
TGTGCCAGCGGAAGCGGGAGCCCATTATTCACGTACAATGAGCAGTTCTTC
CASGSGSPLFTYNEQFF
>NA|few|TRBJ1-1|TRBV4-2
TGTGCCAGCAGCCAAGATGGGAGGGGAAGTACTGAAGCTTTCTTT
CASSQDGRGSTEAFF
>NA|NA|TRBJ2-1|TRBV11-2
TGTGCCAGCAGCTTCCCTAGCGATTACAATGAGCAGTTCTTC
CASSFPSDYNEQFF
>NA|many|TRBJ2-1|TRBV7-8
TGTGCCAGCAGCTTGGGGCCTAGCGAGAACAATGAGCAGTTCTTC
CASSLGPSENNEQFF
>NA|once|TRBJ2-7|TRBV6-2/TRBV6-3
TGTGCCAGCAGTTACTCTGGAGGCGCCGCCTACGAGCAGTACTTC
CASSYSGGAAYEQYF
>TRBD2|NA|TRBJ2-1|TRBV7-7
TGTGCTAGCAGCTTGGGTAGCGGGAATATCGATGAGCAGTTCTTC
CASSLGSGNIDEQFF
>TRBD1|NA|TRBJ1-2|TRBV18
TGTGCCAGCTCAACAGACAGGGATAACTATGGCTACACCTTC
CASSTDRDNYGYTF
>NA|NA|TRBJ1-2|TRBV28
TGTGCCAGCAGCCCTAGATATTACAGGGATAGTCACTATGGCTACACCTTC
CASSPRYYRDSHYGYTF
>NA|few|TRBJ2-3|TRBV5-3
TGTGCCAGCAGCTTGGAACCTCTCGACACAGATACGCAGTATTTT
CASSLEPLDTDTQYF
>NA|NA|TRBJ1-4|TRBV28
TGTGCCAGTGGGGGCTCAACTCGGGAAAAACTGTTTTTT
CASGGSTREKLFF
>NA|many|TRBJ1-1|TRBV7-2
TGTGCCAGCAGCCCACAGACAGGAAACACTGAAGCTTTCTTT
CASSPQTGNTEAFF
>TRBD2|NA|TRBJ2-2|TRBV7-2
TGTGCCAGCAGCTTCCAAGCGGGGGTTCGTGGCGGGGAGCTGTTTTTT
CASSFQAGVRGGELFF
>NA|many|TRBJ1-1|TRBV7-6
TGTGCCAGCAGCCCAGGGACCGGGCGGGGTGCTGAAGCTTTCTTT
CASSPGTGRGAEAFF
>TRBD1|few|TRBJ2-7|TRBV7-2
TGTGCCAGCAGCTTAGAGTGGGACAGCTCCTACGAGCAGTACTTC
CASSLEWDSSYEQYF
>TRBD2|NA|TRBJ2-5|TRBV7-3
TGTGCCAGCAGCTTACTACCGACTAGCGGGATGACACAAGAGACCCAGTACTTC
CASSLLPTSGMTQETQYF
>TRBD2|NA|TRBJ2-5|TRBV7-2
TGTGCCAGCAGCTCGGGACTACAAGAGACCCGGTACTTC
CASSSGLQETRYF
>NA|many|TRBJ2-1|TRBV7-2
TGTGCCAGCAGCTTAGGGCGGGGTATCGATGAGCAGTTCTTC
CASSLGRGIDEQFF